This T cell receptor beta chain was captured in a study of T-cell reconstitution after alpha-beta-depleted transplantation in children. V was shortened by 3 bases and J by 3 bases, with 8 bases between the two germline ends. This CDR3 is built from 13 residues. This clonotype has at least ten counts. The antigen is unknown. Construction of the TCRbeta library involved unique molecular identifiers. A single record per CDR3 protein comes from TCRdb applying MiXCR to the PCR reads. The sample carries over 200,000 distinct CDR3 sequences, under 13% recorded once. Study conclusions and caveats: Newly produced T cells mostly accounted for T-cell counts and diversity one year post-transplant.

The chain combines TRBV12-3 or TRBV12-4 with TRBJ1-1; tentative D call: TRBD1 (5 bases). Source: PBMCs, taken before TCRalphabeta/CD19-depleted stem cell transplant. The receptor was isolated from a child under two years old with acute myeloid leukemia, due to receive a stem cell transplant. DNA of the CDR3: TGTGCCAGCAGTTTCAGGGAGGACACTGAAGCTTTCTTT. Protein sequence: CASSFREDTEAFF.